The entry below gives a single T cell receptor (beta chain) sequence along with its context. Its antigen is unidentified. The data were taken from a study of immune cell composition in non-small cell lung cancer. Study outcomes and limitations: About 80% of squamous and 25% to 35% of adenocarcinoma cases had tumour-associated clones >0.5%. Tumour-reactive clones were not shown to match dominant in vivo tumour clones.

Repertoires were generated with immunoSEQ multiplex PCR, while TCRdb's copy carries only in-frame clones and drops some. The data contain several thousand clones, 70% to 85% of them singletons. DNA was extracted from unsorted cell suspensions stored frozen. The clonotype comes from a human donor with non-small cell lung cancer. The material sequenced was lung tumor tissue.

The CDR3 nucleotides are TGTGCCAGCTCACCGTCCGGGACAGGGGTGTCCTACGAGCAGTACTTC. This encodes CASSPSGTGVSYEQYF. The chain employs TRBV18 and TRBJ2-7, with TRBD1 identical over 10 bases. Germline V gene sequence: CDR1 KGHSH, CDR2 LQKENI. V was pared by 3 bases and J by 1 base, with 6 bases of the junction left unmatched. The length of the CDR3 is 16 residues.